What follows is one T cell receptor (beta chain) and its context. CDR3 size: 16 residues. Germline CDR1 and CDR2: MNHEY and SVGEGT. The data derive from a study of T cells expressing NK-cell markers. TCRdb re-called the 5' RACE reads; every CDR3 protein appears as one record, without DNA. This sample contains a few hundred thousand distinct CDR3 sequences. This clonotype originated in a man younger than 35 in good health. The chain uses TRBV6-2 or TRBV6-3 and TRBJ2-3; TCRdb gives TRBD1 as the D gene, but with no DNA this cannot be confirmed. The sequencing sample was made of blood T cells: a sorted CD56 or NKG2C T cell subset, CD4+ or CD8+ T cells, or bulk PBMC T cells (not recorded which). This CDR3 reads CASSPLPPGITDTQYF.